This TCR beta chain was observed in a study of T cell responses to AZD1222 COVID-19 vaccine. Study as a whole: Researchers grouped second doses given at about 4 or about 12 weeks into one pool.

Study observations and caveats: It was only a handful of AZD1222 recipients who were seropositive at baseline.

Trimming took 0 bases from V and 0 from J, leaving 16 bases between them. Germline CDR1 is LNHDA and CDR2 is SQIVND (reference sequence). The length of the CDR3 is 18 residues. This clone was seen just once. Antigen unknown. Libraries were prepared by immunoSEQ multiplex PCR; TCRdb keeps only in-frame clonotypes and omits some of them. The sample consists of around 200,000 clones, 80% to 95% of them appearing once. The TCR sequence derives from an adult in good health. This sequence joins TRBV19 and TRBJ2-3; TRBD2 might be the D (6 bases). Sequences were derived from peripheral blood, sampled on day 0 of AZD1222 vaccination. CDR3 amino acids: CASSIDAPGGVSTDTQYF. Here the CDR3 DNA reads TGTGCCAGTAGTATAGATGCCCCAGGCGGGGTCAGCACAGATACGCAGTATTTT.